This TCR beta chain emerged from a study of blood T cell repertoires in COVID-19. Study-wide context: From T cells, B-cell-depleted T cells, or PBMCs came the material, which was cDNA or gDNA.

Sequencing used immunoSEQ multiplex PCR; TCRdb keeps in-frame clones, though not all of them. The top ten hold 25% to 30% of the sample, which has roughly 120,000 clones, around 87% seen once. The CDR3 length is 15 residues. The J segment lost 0 bases and the V segment lost 6 bases, leaving 7 bases of the junction unmatched. CDR1 is MNHEY, CDR2 SVGAGI, per germline. The sequenced material came from peripheral blood. The TCR was taken from a man aged 65-85 years with active or convalescent COVID-19. The chain joins TRBV6-5 to TRBJ1-1, with 7 bases identical to TRBD1. The CDR3 loop reads CASRGSGGMNTEAFF. In nucleotides, the CDR3 is TGTGCCAGCAGGGGATCAGGGGGGATGAACACTGAAGCTTTCTTT.